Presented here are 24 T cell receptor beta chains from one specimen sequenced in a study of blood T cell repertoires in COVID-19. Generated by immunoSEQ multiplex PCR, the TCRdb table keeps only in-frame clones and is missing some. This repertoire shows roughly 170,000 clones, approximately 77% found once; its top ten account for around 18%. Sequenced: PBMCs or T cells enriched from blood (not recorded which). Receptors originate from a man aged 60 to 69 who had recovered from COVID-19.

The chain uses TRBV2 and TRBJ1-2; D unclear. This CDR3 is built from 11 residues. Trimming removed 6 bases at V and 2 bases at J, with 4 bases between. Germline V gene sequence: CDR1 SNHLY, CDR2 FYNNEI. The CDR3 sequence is CASRRNYGYTF. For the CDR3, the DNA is TGTGCCAGCAGGAGAAACTATGGCTACACCTTC.

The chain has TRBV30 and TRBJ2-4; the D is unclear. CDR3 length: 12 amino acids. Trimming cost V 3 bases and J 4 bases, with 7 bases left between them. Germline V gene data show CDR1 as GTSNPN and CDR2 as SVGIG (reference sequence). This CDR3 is CAWSARKNIQYF. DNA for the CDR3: TGTGCCTGGAGCGCCAGGAAAAACATTCAGTACTTC. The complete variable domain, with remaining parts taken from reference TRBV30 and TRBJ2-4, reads SQTIHQWPATLVQPVGSPLSLECTVEGTSNPNLYWYRQAAGRGLQLLFYSVGIGQISSEVPQNLSASRPQDRQFILSSKKLLLSDSGFYLCAWSARKNIQYFGAGTRLSVL.

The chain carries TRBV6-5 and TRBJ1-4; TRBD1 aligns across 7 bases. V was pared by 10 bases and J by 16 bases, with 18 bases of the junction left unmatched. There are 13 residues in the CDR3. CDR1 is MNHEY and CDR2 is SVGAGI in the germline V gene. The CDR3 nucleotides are TGTGCCATAGGGTCCAGACAGGGCAGCCTAGGGTTTTTT. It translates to CAIGSRQGSLGFF.

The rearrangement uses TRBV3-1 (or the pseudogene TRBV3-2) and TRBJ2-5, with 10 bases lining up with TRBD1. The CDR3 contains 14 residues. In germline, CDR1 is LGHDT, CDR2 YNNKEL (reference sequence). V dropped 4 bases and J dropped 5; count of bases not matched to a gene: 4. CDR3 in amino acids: CASSLDRGAETQYF. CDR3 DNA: TGTGCCAGCAGCCTGGACAGGGGGGCTGAGACCCAGTACTTC.

The CDR3 nucleotides read TGTGCCAGCAGTTTTGAGGTCTACGAGCAGTACTTC. This encodes CASSFEVYEQYF. The chain carries TRBV28 and TRBJ2-7; D is unresolved. The CDR3 is 12 residues long. From germline, CDR1 is MDHEN and CDR2 SYDVKM. V was shortened by 3 bases and J by 3 bases, with 6 bases between the two germline ends.

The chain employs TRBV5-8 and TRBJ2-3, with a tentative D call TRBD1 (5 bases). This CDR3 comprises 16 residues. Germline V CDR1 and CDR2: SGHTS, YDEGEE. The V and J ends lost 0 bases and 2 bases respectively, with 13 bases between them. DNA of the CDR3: TGTGCCAGCAGCTTGGTAGTCAGGGAATACACAGATACGCAGTATTTT. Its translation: CASSLVVREYTDTQYF.

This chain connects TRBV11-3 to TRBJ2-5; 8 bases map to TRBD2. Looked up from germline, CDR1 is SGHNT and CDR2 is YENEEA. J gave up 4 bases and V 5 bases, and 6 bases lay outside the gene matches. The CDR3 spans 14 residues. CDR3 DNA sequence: TGTGCCAGCAGCCCCGGACTAGCTGCAGAGACCCAGTACTTC. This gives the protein CASSPGLAAETQYF.

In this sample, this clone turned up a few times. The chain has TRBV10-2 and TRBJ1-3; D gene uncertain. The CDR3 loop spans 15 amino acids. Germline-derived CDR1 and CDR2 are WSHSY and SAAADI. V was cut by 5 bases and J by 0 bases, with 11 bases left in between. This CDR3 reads CASSHSTFSGNTIYF. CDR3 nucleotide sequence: TGCGCCAGCAGTCACAGTACGTTCTCTGGAAACACCATATATTTT.

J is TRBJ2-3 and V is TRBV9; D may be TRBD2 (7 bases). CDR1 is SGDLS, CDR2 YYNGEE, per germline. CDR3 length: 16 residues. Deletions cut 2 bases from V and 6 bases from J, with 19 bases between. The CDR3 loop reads CASSVFEGGAGDTQYF. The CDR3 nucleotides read TGTGCCAGCAGCGTTTTTGAAGGGGGGGCCGGGGATACGCAGTATTTT.

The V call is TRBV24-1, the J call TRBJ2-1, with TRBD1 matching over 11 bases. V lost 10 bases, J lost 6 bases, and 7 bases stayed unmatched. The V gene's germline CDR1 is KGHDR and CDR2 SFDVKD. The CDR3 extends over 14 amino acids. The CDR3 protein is CATYGTGGFNEQFF. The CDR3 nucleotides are TGTGCCACGTACGGGACAGGGGGTTTCAATGAGCAGTTCTTC.

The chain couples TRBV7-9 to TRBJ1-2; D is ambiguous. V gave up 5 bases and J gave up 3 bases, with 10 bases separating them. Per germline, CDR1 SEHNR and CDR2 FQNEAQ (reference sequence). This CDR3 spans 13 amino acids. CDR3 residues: CASSPLPDYGYTF. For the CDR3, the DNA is TGTGCCAGCAGCCCCCTCCCGGACTATGGCTACACCTTC.

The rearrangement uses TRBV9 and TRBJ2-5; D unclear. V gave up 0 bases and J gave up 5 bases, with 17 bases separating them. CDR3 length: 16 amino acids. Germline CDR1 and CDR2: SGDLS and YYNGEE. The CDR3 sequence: CASSVGWQDNVETQYF. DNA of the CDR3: TGTGCCAGCAGCGTAGGGTGGCAAGACAATGTCGAGACCCAGTACTTC.

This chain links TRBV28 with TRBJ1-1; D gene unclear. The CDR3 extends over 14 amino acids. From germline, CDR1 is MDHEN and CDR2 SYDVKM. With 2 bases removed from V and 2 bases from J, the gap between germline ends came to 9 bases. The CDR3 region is CASSLMDLNTEAFF. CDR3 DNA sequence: TGTGCCAGCAGTTTAATGGACTTAAACACTGAAGCTTTCTTT. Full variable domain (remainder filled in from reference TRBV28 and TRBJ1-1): DVKVTQSSRYLVKRTGEKVFLECVQDMDHENMFWYRQDPGLGLRLIYFSYDVKMKEKGDIPEGYSVSREKKERFSLILESASTNQTSMYLCASSLMDLNTEAFFGQGTRLTVV.

The CDR3 region is CASREGGDNSPLHF. The CDR3 coding sequence is TGCGCCAGCAGGGAGGGGGGGGATAATTCACCCCTCCACTTT. The rearrangement links TRBV5-1 to TRBJ1-6, with a weak D call TRBD1 (6 bases). The germline CDR1 and CDR2 sequences are SGHRS and YFSETQ. The CDR3 is made up of 14 amino acids. Trimming left V 5 bases short and J 5 bases short, with 11 bases between. Variable domain in full (rest from reference TRBV5-1 and TRBJ1-6): KAGVTQTPRYLIKTRGQQVTLSCSPISGHRSVSWYQQTPGQGLQFLFEYFSETQRNKGNFPGRFSGRQFSNSRSEMNVSTLELGDSALYLCASREGGDNSPLHFGNGTRLTVT.

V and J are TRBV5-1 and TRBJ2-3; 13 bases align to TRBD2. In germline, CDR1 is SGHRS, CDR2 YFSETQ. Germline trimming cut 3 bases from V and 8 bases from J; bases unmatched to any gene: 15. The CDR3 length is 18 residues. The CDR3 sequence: CASSWGTSGMPGWGTQYF. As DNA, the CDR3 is TGCGCCAGCAGCTGGGGGACTAGCGGGATGCCGGGTTGGGGTACGCAGTATTTT.

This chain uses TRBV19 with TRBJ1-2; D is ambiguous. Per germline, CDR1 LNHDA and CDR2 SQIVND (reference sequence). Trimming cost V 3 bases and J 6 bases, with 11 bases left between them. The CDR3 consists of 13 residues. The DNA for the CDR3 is TGTGCCAGTAGTATGTCCGGGTTCCATGGCTACACCTTC. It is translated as CASSMSGFHGYTF.

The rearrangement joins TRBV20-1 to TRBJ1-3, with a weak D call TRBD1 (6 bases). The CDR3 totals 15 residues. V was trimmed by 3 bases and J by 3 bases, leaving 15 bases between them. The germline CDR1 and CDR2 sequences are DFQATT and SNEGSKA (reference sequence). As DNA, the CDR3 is TGCAGTGCTAGTGTCTACAGGGAAGGTGGAAACACCATATATTTT. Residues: CSASVYREGGNTIYF.

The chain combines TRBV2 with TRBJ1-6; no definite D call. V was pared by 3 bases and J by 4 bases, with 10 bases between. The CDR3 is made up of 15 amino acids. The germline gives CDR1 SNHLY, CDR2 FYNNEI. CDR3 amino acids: CASSEAGVYNSPLHF. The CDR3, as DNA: TGTGCCAGCAGTGAGGCCGGAGTTTATAATTCACCCCTCCACTTT.

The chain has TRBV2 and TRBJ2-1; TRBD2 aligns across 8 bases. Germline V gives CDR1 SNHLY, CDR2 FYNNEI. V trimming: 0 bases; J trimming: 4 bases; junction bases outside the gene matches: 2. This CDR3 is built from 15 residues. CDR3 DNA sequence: TGTGCCAGCAGTGAAGCCGGGGGGGGGTACAATGAGCAGTTCTTC. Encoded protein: CASSEAGGGYNEQFF.

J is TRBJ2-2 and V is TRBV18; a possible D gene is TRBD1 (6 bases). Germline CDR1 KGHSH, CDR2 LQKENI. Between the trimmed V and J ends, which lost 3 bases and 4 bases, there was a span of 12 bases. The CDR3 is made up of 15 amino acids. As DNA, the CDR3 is TGTGCCAGCTCACCGCGCAGGGGCCCCACCGGGGAGCTGTTTTTT. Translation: CASSPRRGPTGELFF.

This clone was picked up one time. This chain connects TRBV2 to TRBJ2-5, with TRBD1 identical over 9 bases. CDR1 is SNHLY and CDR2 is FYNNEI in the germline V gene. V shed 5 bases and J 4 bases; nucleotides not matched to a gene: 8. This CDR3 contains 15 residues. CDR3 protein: CASSQLTGGRETQYF. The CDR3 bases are TGTGCCAGCAGTCAACTTACAGGGGGCAGAGAGACCCAGTACTTC.

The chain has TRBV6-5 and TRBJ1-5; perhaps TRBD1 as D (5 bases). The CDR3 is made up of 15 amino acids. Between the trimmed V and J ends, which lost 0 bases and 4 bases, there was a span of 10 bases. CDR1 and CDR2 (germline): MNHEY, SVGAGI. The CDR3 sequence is CASSYSGEGNQPQHF. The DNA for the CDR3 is TGTGCCAGCAGTTACTCGGGGGAGGGGAATCAGCCCCAGCATTTT.

The CDR3 coding sequence is TGTGCCAGCTCACCTCTCTTCGGGTCCCACACTGAAGCTTTCTTT. Encoded protein: CASSPLFGSHTEAFF. The rearrangement links TRBV18 to TRBJ1-1; no clear D. The germline V and J ends were trimmed by 3 bases and 3 bases, with 14 bases remaining between them. This CDR3 spans 15 amino acids. CDR1 is KGHSH and CDR2 is LQKENI in the germline V gene.

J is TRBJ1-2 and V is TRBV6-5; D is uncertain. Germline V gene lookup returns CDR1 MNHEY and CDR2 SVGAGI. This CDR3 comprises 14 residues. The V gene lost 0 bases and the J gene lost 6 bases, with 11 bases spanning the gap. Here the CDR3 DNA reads TGTGCCAGCAGTTACTCGTTTGGCCTGGATGGCTACACCTTC. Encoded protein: CASSYSFGLDGYTF.